This entry concerns a single TCR beta chain. This entry comes from a study of T cell changes during pregnancy in multiple sclerosis. The V end was cut by 3 bases, the J end by 5 bases, with 7 bases between. CDR3 size: 11 residues. Germline V gives CDR1 DFQATT, CDR2 SNEGSKA (reference sequence). The data were produced by immunoSEQ multiplex PCR, yet TCRdb's version contains in-frame clones alone and is incomplete. The sample carries about 33,000 clones, about 92% recorded once. This TCR came from a female donor with multiple sclerosis, enrolled in a pregnancy study. The source material was PBMCs (not recorded whether the cells were cultured). The chain combines TRBV20-1 with TRBJ1-1; D is unresolved. The DNA of the CDR3 is TGCAGTGCTAGGGTGTATACTGAAGCTTTCTTT. It yields the protein CSARVYTEAFF.